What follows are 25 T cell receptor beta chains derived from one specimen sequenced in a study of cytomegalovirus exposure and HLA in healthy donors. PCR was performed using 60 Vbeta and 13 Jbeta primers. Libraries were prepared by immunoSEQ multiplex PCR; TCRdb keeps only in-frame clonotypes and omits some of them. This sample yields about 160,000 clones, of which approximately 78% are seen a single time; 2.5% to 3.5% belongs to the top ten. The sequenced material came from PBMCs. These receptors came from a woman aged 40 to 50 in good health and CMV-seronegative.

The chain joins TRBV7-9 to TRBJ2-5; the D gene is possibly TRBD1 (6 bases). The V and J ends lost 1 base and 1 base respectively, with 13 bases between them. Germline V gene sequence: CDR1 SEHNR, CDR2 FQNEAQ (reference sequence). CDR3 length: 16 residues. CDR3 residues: CASSLGYRVGQETQYF. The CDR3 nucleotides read TGTGCCAGCAGCTTAGGGTACAGGGTTGGCCAAGAGACCCAGTACTTC.

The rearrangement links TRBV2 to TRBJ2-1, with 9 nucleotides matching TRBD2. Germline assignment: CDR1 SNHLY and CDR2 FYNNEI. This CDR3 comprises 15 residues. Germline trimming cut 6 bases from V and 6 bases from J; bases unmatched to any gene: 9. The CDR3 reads CASREQRGVSNEQFF. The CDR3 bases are TGTGCCAGCAGGGAGCAGCGGGGGGTGTCCAATGAGCAGTTCTTC.

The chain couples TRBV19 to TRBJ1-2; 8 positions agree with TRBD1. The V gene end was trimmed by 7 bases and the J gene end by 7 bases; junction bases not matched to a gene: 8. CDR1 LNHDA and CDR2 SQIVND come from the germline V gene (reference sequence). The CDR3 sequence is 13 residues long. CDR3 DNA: TGTGCCAGTACCTCCTATACAGGGGGTGGCTACACCTTC. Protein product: CASTSYTGGGYTF.

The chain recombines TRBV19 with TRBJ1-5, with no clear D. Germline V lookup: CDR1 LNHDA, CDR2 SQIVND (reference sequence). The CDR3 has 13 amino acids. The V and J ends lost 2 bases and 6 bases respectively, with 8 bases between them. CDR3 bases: TGTGCCAGTAGTATAACAGCCGGTCAGCCCCAGCATTTT. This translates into CASSITAGQPQHF.

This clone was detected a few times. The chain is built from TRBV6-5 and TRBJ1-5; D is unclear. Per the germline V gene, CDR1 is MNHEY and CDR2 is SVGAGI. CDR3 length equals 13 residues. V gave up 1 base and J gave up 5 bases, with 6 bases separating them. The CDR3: CASSYFRDQPQHF. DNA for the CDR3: TGTGCCAGCAGTTACTTCCGGGATCAGCCCCAGCATTTT.

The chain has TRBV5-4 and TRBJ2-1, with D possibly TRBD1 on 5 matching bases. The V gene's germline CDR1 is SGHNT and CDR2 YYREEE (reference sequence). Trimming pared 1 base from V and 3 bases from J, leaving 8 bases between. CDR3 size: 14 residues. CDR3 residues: CASSLRGNYNEQFF. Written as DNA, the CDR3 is TGTGCCAGCAGCTTGAGGGGAAACTACAATGAGCAGTTCTTC.

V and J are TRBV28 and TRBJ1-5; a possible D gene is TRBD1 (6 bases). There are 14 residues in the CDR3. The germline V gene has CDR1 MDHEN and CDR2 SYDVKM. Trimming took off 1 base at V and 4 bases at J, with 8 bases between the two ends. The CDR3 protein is CASSLYRENQPQHF. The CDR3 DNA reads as TGTGCCAGCAGTTTATACAGGGAGAATCAGCCCCAGCATTTT.

The CDR3 DNA is TGTGCCAGCAGCTCACAGGTTGGCTACACCTTC. Translation gives CASSSQVGYTF. The V and J genes are TRBV7-8 and TRBJ1-2, with D possibly matching TRBD1 (5 bases). Looked up from germline, CDR1 is SGHVS and CDR2 is FQNEAQ. The CDR3 extends over 11 amino acids. The germline V and J ends were trimmed by 4 bases and 7 bases, with 7 bases remaining between them.

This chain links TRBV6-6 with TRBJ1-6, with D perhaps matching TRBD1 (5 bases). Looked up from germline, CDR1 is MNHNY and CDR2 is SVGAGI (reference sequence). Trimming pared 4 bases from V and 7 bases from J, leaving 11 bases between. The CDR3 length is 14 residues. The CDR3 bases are TGTGCCAGCAGTTCCCCAGGGAACAATTCACCCCTCCACTTT. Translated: CASSSPGNNSPLHF.

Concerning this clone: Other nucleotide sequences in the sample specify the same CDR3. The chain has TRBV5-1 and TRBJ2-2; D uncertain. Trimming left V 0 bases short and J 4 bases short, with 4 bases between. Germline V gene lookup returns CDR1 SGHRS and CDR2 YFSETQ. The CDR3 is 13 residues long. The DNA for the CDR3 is TGCGCCAGCAGCTTGGCAGGCACCGGGGAGCTGTTTTTT. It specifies CASSLAGTGELFF.

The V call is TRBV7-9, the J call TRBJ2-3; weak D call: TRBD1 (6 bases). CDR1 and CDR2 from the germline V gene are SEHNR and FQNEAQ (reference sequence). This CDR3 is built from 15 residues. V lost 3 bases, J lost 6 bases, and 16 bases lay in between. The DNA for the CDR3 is TGTGCCAGCAGCTTTTCATCCCGGGACATCGATACGCAGTATTTT. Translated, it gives CASSFSSRDIDTQYF.

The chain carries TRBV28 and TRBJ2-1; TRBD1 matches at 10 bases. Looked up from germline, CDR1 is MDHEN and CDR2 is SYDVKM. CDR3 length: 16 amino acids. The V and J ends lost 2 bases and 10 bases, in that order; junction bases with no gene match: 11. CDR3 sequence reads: CASSLIFRDRGPEQFF. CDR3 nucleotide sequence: TGTGCCAGCAGTTTAATCTTCCGGGACAGGGGACCGGAGCAGTTCTTC.

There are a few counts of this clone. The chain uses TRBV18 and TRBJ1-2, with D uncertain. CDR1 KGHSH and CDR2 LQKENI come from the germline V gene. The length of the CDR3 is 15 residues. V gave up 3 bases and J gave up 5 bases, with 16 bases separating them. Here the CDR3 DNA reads TGTGCCAGCTCACCGACCAAGGGAGGGAGATATGGCTACACCTTC. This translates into CASSPTKGGRYGYTF.

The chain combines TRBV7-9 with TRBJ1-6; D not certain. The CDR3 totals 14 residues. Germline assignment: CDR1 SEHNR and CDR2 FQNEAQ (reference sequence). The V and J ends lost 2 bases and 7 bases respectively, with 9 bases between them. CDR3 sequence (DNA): TGTGCCAGCAGCTTAAGTGCGGAGAATTCACCCCTCCACTTT. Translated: CASSLSAENSPLHF.

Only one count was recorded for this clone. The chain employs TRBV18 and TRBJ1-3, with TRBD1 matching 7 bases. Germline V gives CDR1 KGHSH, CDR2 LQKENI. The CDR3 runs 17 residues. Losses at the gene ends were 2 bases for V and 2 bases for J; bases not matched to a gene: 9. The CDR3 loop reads CASSPEAGGTAGNTIYF. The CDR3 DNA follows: TGTGCCAGCTCACCAGAGGCAGGGGGAACTGCTGGAAACACCATATATTTT.

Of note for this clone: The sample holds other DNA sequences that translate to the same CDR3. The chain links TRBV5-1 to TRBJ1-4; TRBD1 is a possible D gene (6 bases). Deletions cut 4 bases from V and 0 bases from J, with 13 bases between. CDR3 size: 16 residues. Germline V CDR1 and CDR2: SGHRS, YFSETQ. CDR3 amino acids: CASSPGQLATNEKLFF. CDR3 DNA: TGCGCCAGCAGCCCCGGACAGCTTGCAACTAATGAAAAACTGTTTTTT.

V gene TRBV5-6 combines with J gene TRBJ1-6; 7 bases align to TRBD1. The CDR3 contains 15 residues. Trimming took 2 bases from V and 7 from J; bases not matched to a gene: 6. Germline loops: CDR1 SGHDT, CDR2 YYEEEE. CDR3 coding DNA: TGTGCCAGCAGCTTCAGAGGGGGCGGGAATTCACCCCTCCACTTT. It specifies CASSFRGGGNSPLHF.

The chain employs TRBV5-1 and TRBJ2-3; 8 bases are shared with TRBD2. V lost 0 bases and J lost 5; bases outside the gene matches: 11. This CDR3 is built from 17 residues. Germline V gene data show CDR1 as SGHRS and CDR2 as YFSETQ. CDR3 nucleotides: TGCGCCAGCAGCTTGGCTTCCAGCGGGGGATGGGGAGATACGCAGTATTTT. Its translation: CASSLASSGGWGDTQYF. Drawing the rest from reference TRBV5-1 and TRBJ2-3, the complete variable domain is KAGVTQTPRYLIKTRGQQVTLSCSPISGHRSVSWYQQTPGQGLQFLFEYFSETQRNKGNFPGRFSGRQFSNSRSEMNVSTLELGDSALYLCASSLASSGGWGDTQYFGPGTRLTVL.

The CDR3 DNA is TGTGCCAGCAGCTGGCGGGCTAGCACAGATACGCAGTATTTT. Protein: CASSWRASTDTQYF. The genes are TRBV13 and TRBJ2-3, with D possibly matching TRBD2 (5 bases). Looked up from germline, CDR1 is PRHDT and CDR2 is FYEKMQ (reference sequence). This CDR3 contains 14 residues. The V gene lost 4 bases and the J gene lost 0 bases, with 8 bases spanning the gap.

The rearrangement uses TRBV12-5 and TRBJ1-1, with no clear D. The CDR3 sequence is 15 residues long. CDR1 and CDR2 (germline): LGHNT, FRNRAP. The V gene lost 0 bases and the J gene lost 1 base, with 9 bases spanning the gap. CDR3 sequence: CASGLVLGRNTEAFF. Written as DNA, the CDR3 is TGTGCTAGTGGTTTGGTATTGGGCAGGAACACTGAAGCTTTCTTT.

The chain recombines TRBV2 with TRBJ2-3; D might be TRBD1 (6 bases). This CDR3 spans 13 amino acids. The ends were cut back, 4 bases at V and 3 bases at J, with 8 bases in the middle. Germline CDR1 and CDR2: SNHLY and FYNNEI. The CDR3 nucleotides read TGTGCCAGCAGTGCACAGGGTACAGATACGCAGTATTTT. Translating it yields CASSAQGTDTQYF. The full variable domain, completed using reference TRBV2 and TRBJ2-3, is EPEVTQTPSHQVTQMGQEVILRCVPISNHLYFYWYRQILGQKVEFLVSFYNNEISEKSEIFDDQFSVERPDGSNFTLKIRSTKLEDSAMYFCASSAQGTDTQYFGPGTRLTVL.

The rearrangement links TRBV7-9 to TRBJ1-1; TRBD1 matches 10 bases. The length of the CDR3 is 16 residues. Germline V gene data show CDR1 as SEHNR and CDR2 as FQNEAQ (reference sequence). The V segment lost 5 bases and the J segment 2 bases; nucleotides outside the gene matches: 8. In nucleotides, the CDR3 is TGTGCCAGCAGCCCCGGACAGGGGGGACCCAACACTGAAGCTTTCTTT. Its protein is CASSPGQGGPNTEAFF.

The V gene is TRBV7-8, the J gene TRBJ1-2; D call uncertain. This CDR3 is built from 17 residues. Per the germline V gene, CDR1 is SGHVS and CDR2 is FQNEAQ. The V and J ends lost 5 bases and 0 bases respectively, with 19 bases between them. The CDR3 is CASSPTRGGYANYGYTF. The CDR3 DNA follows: TGTGCCAGCAGCCCGACCCGGGGAGGGTACGCTAACTATGGCTACACCTTC. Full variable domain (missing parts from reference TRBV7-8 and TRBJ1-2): GAGVSQSPRYKVAKRGQDVALRCDPISGHVSLFWYQQALGQGPEFLTYFQNEAQLDKSGLPSDRFFAERPEGSVSTLKIQRTQQEDSAVYLCASSPTRGGYANYGYTFGSGTRLTVV.

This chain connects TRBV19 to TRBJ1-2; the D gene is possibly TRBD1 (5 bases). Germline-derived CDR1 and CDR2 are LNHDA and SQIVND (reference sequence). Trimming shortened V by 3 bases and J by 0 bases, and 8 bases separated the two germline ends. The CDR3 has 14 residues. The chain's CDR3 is CASSIDRANYGYTF. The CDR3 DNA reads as TGTGCCAGTAGTATTGACAGAGCTAACTATGGCTACACCTTC.

CDR3 bases: TGCGCCAGCAGCTTGGGGATCGGACTAGCGATCACAGATACGCAGTATTTT. This sequence encodes CASSLGIGLAITDTQYF. The chain couples TRBV5-1 to TRBJ2-3, with TRBD2 identical over 9 bases. CDR1 SGHRS and CDR2 YFSETQ come from the germline V gene. The CDR3 has 17 residues. Trimming cost V 0 bases and J 2 bases; bases outside gene matches: 7.